The 23 T cell receptor beta chains given below trace back to one sample, sequenced in a study of blood T cell repertoires in COVID-19. Profiling relied on immunoSEQ multiplex PCR, and the TCRdb table lists in-frame clones only, not all of them. Of about 49,000 clones listed, 65% to 85% were seen once; the top ten hold roughly 45%. Sample: peripheral blood. The receptors were gathered from a man aged 65 to 79 with active or convalescent COVID-19.

The genes are TRBV6-2 or TRBV6-3 and TRBJ1-5; possible D gene TRBD1, 6 bases. Germline-derived CDR1 and CDR2 are MNHEY and SVGEGT. The CDR3 has 15 amino acids. The ends were cut back, 6 bases at V and 2 bases at J, with 14 bases in the middle. This CDR3 is CASSPRGAGNQPQHF. The CDR3 nucleotides read TGTGCCAGCAGCCCCCGGGGGGCTGGCAATCAGCCCCAGCATTTT.

CDR3 nucleotides: TGTGCCAGCAGCTTGGGGAGCACTCGAGGGTTTCATGAGCAGTTCTTC. Its protein is CASSLGSTRGFHEQFF. The chain employs TRBV11-3 and TRBJ2-1; D might be TRBD2 (5 bases). Per the germline V gene, CDR1 is SGHNT and CDR2 is YENEEA. V gave up 3 bases and J gave up 8 bases, with 20 bases separating them. The CDR3 totals 16 residues. Full variable domain (remainder filled in from reference TRBV11-3 and TRBJ2-1): EAGVVQSPRYKIIEKKQPVAFWCNPISGHNTLYWYLQNLGQGPELLIRYENEEAVDDSQLPKDRFSAERLKGVDSTLKIQPAELGDSAVYLCASSLGSTRGFHEQFFGPGTRLTVL.

The V call is TRBV6-2 or TRBV6-3, the J call TRBJ1-2, with unresolved D. Germline assignment: CDR1 MNHEY and CDR2 SVGEGT. Trimming removed 2 bases from V and 0 bases from J, with 7 bases in between. This CDR3 has 14 residues. The CDR3 spells CASSYETPNYGYTF. CDR3 bases: TGTGCCAGCAGTTACGAGACACCTAACTATGGCTACACCTTC.

This clone was seen more than once but under ten times. CDR3: CASSLGQGNIQYF. CDR3 coding DNA: TGTGCCAGCAGCTTAGGACAGGGAAACATTCAGTACTTC. This sequence joins TRBV7-9 and TRBJ2-4; 7 bases map to TRBD1. The V gene's germline CDR1 is SEHNR and CDR2 FQNEAQ (reference sequence). V shed 1 base and J 6 bases; nucleotides not matched to a gene: 0. CDR3 length equals 13 residues.

The J gene is TRBJ1-2, the V gene TRBV10-3, with TRBD1 matching 8 bases. Germline CDR1 and CDR2: ENHRY and SYGVKD. The J segment lost 8 bases and the V segment lost 3 bases, leaving 11 bases of the junction unmatched. CDR3 length: 15 residues. CDR3 DNA sequence: TGTGCCATCAGTGAATCAGGGGGCCCACGTCCCGGCTACACCTTC. This gives the protein CAISESGGPRPGYTF.

The chain links TRBV3-1 (or the pseudogene TRBV3-2) to TRBJ1-1; D is unclear. The CDR3 sequence is 13 residues long. Germline lookup yields CDR1 LGHDT and CDR2 YNNKEL (reference sequence). V lost 3 bases to trimming and J lost 5 bases, with 10 bases between them. In DNA form, the CDR3 reads TGTGCCAGCAGCCATATGGGAGGGACTGAAGCTTTCTTT. Protein: CASSHMGGTEAFF.

This clone was recorded once. The rearrangement links TRBV6-4 to TRBJ2-3; the match to TRBD2 covers 13 bases. CDR3 size: 15 residues. Trimming cost V 3 bases and J 8 bases; bases outside gene matches: 5. Germline CDR1 is MRHNA and CDR2 is SNTAGT. The CDR3 loop is CASSETSGGPITQYF. CDR3 nucleotide sequence: TGTGCCAGCAGTGAGACTAGCGGGGGGCCCATTACGCAGTATTTT.

This clone has ten or more counts. This chain joins TRBV14 and TRBJ1-3; no clear D. CDR3 size: 17 residues. V lost 0 bases, J lost 0 bases, and 12 bases lay in between. CDR1 is SGHDN, CDR2 FVKESK, per germline. The CDR3 here is CASSQDDITGSGNTIYF. CDR3 bases: TGTGCCAGCAGCCAAGATGATATAACTGGCTCTGGAAACACCATATATTTT. Together with reference TRBV14 and TRBJ1-3, the CDR3 gives the full variable domain: EAGVTQFPSHSVIEKGQTVTLRCDPISGHDNLYWYRRVMGKEIKFLLHFVKESKQDESGMPNNRFLAERTGGTYSTLKVQPAELEDSGVYFCASSQDDITGSGNTIYFGEGSWLTVV.

This chain joins TRBV9 and TRBJ1-2, with D maybe TRBD1 (5 bases). This CDR3 spans 15 amino acids. Germline assignment: CDR1 SGDLS and CDR2 YYNGEE. V lost 2 bases and J 8 bases, leaving 19 bases between the germline ends. The CDR3 bases are TGTGCCAGCAGCGTTGAAGACAGTGGTTGGGGAGGCTACACCTTC. As protein: CASSVEDSGWGGYTF. Full variable domain (remainder filled in from reference TRBV9 and TRBJ1-2): DSGVTQTPKHLITATGQRVTLRCSPRSGDLSVYWYQQSLDQGLQFLIQYYNGEERAKGNILERFSAQQFPDLHSELNLSSLELGDSALYFCASSVEDSGWGGYTFGSGTRLTVV.

This chain uses TRBV4-3 with TRBJ2-7, with D possibly matching TRBD1 (6 bases). Germline-derived CDR1 and CDR2 are LGHNA and YSLEER. V shed 0 bases and J shed 0 bases, with 15 bases lying between them. The CDR3 consists of 17 residues. For the CDR3, the DNA is TGCGCCAGCAGCCAAGAGTGGGACACCCTAGGCTCCTACGAGCAGTACTTC. Protein: CASSQEWDTLGSYEQYF.

V usage is TRBV24-1 and J usage is TRBJ2-1; 7 bases agree with TRBD1. CDR3 length equals 17 residues. The germline V gene encodes CDR1 KGHDR and CDR2 SFDVKD. The trim removed 4 bases at V and 5 bases at J, leaving 13 bases unmatched. Written as DNA, the CDR3 is TGTGCCACCAGTGACACCTACAGGGGATCTAGGGACAATGAGCAGTTCTTC. It is translated as CATSDTYRGSRDNEQFF.

The chain employs TRBV30 and TRBJ1-6; 7 bases match TRBD1. V lost 1 base to trimming and J lost 3 bases; unmatched junction nucleotides: 0. Germline V lookup: CDR1 GTSNPN, CDR2 SVGIG (reference sequence). The CDR3 is 14 amino acids. CDR3 DNA: TGTGCCTGGAGTGGGGACAGCTATAATTCACCCCTCCACTTT. It yields the protein CAWSGDSYNSPLHF.

There are a few counts of this clone. This chain joins TRBV4-3 and TRBJ2-2, with D tentatively TRBD2 (5 bases). Trimming left V 4 bases short and J 2 bases short, with 8 bases between. CDR1 and CDR2 (germline): LGHNA, YSLEER. This CDR3 has 14 residues. The CDR3 loop is CASSPGVNTGELFF. The CDR3 DNA reads TGCGCCAGCAGCCCCGGGGTTAACACCGGGGAGCTGTTTTTT.

The chain uses TRBV5-1 and TRBJ2-1, with 8 bases aligning to TRBD2. Trimming at V came to 0 bases and at J to 6 bases, leaving 11 bases not matched to a gene. Per the germline V gene, CDR1 is SGHRS and CDR2 is YFSETQ. The CDR3 covers 17 residues. CDR3 DNA: TGCGCCAGCAGCTTGGGATCAGCGGGGGATCCCCCCAATGAGCAGTTCTTC. Protein: CASSLGSAGDPPNEQFF.

The V call is TRBV6-5, the J call TRBJ1-2, with 8 bases identical to TRBD1. Germline trimming cut 2 bases from V and 2 bases from J; bases unmatched to any gene: 1. Germline V gene sequence: CDR1 MNHEY, CDR2 SVGAGI. The CDR3 runs 14 residues. The CDR3 reads CASSYRQGNYGYTF. The CDR3 DNA is TGTGCCAGCAGTTACCGACAGGGGAACTATGGCTACACCTTC.

The V call is TRBV27, the J call TRBJ1-1; D might be TRBD1 (6 bases). V was clipped by 4 bases and J by 3 bases, with 18 bases between them. Germline CDR1 and CDR2: MNHEY and SMNVEV (reference sequence). The CDR3 length is 16 residues. This CDR3 is CASSSILPRTDTEAFF. The DNA of the CDR3 is TGTGCCAGCAGTTCTATTCTCCCTCGGACAGACACTGAAGCTTTCTTT.

The J gene is TRBJ2-7, the V gene TRBV6-5, with D tentatively TRBD2 (6 bases). The CDR3 runs 12 residues. Germline V CDR1 and CDR2: MNHEY, SVGAGI. Trimming stripped 7 bases from V and 6 bases from J, with 13 bases between. This CDR3 is CASKRKAGEQYF. DNA for the CDR3: TGTGCCAGCAAAAGAAAAGCGGGCGAGCAGTACTTC.

This chain uses TRBV6-5 with TRBJ1-1; no clear D. Germline CDR1 is MNHEY and CDR2 is SVGAGI. Trimming took off 0 bases at V and 3 bases at J, with 11 bases between the two ends. CDR3 length: 15 residues. This CDR3 reads CASSYSISRDTEAFF. CDR3 DNA sequence: TGTGCCAGCAGTTACTCGATTTCCCGGGACACTGAAGCTTTCTTT.

J is TRBJ2-2 and V is TRBV7-3; tentatively, D is TRBD1 (5 bases). Germline V CDR1 and CDR2: SGHTA, FQGTGA. The CDR3 covers 14 residues. Trimming pared 4 bases from V and 1 base from J, leaving 7 bases between. The CDR3 bases are TGTGCCAGCAGCTCTGGACAGAACACCGGGGAGCTGTTTTTT. Translation gives CASSSGQNTGELFF.

This chain connects TRBV6-5 to TRBJ2-7; 9 bases align to TRBD1. The CDR3 has 15 amino acids. V lost 0 bases to trimming and J lost 4 bases; unmatched junction nucleotides: 4. Germline-derived CDR1 and CDR2 are MNHEY and SVGAGI. The CDR3: CASSYSRTGEYEQYF. The CDR3, as DNA: TGTGCCAGCAGTTACTCCCGGACAGGGGAATACGAGCAGTACTTC.

The genes are TRBV6-5 and TRBJ2-1; 9 nucleotides align to TRBD2. Germline-derived CDR1 and CDR2 are MNHEY and SVGAGI. J lost 1 base, V lost 6 bases, and 1 base had no gene match. The CDR3 has 14 amino acids. The CDR3 reads CASRTSGSYNEQFF. The CDR3 DNA sequence: TGTGCCAGCAGAACTAGCGGGTCCTACAATGAGCAGTTCTTC.

CDR3 amino acids: CASSDRITKGEQYF. The CDR3 DNA reads as TGTGCCAGTAGTGACAGAATCACGAAAGGCGAGCAGTACTTC. The gene calls are TRBV19 and TRBJ2-7; TRBD1 might be the D (5 bases). Trimming removed 5 bases at V and 6 bases at J, with 17 bases between. The CDR3 totals 14 residues. Germline lookup yields CDR1 LNHDA and CDR2 SQIVND (reference sequence).

This clone was counted only a few times. This rearrangement joins TRBV10-3 to TRBJ1-3; D not certain. V was trimmed by 4 bases and J by 4 bases, leaving 2 bases between them. The CDR3 has 11 amino acids. Per the germline V gene, CDR1 is ENHRY and CDR2 is SYGVKD. CDR3 sequence: CAISVGNTIYF. CDR3 bases: TGTGCCATCAGTGTAGGAAACACCATATATTTT.